A selection of T cell receptor beta chains follows, all from one sample in a study of cytomegalovirus exposure and HLA in healthy donors. Here immunoSEQ multiplex PCR was the method, and the copy in TCRdb shows in-frame clones only, minus some. The sample has about 110,000 clones; 82% are singletons. Material for sequencing was PBMCs. These receptors were taken from a man under 40 in good health and CMV-seropositive. Both conserved end residues are part of each CDR3.

V | length | CDR3
TRBV7-6 | 15 | CASSLQSRGTGELFF
TRBV7-9 | 16 | CSSSLTPGGGVEKLFF
TRBV5-6 | 14 | CASSPDRSNQPQHF
TRBV7-9 | 17 | CASSFSTSGRLLETQYF
TRBV11-2 | 15 | CASSPDRGGWYGYTF
TRBV27 | 15 | CASSVSFWGSGELFF
TRBV29-1 | 14 | CSALTGTGSLPQHF
TRBV5-1 | 11 | CASSSIETQYF
TRBV2 | 14 | CASILQENQETQYF
TRBV18 | 12 | CASSTFSDEQFF
TRBV5-1 | 13 | CASSPRRESGYTF
TRBV5-4 | 14 | CASSLGGTTETQYF
TRBV5-4 | 13 | CASSFRPDTEAFF
TRBV15 | 15 | CATSRDHGIRNGYTF
TRBV30 | 16 | CAWSVKRGPGGDTQYF
TRBV18 | 15 | CASSPGTGGFNEQFF
TRBV11-3 | 13 | CASSLGTGDGYTF
TRBV7-9 | 15 | CASSLLKESSYEQYF
TRBV6-6 | 15 | CASSLPGQGALGYTF
TRBV5-1 | 15 | CASSSRFSGANGLTF
TRBV10-3 | 16 | CAISESSSGGFHEQFF
TRBV6-5 | 16 | CASSYSTARSREGYTF
TRBV11-2 | 14 | CASSIGTLRETQYF
TRBV7-9 | 14 | CSSSLGQSNTEAFF
TRBV19 | 15 | CATPGRGSPVVEQYF
TRBV28 | 12 | CASEGVEETQYF
TRBV30 | 13 | CAWSVGGKTEAFF
TRBV10-1 | 13 | CASSESAQGLSYF
TRBV6-1 | 12 | CASWTGSYEQYF